Shown below are 4 T cell receptor beta chains from a single sample sequenced in a study of CD39 and CD103 CD8 tumor-infiltrating T cells (dated by TCRdb to about 2018). Receptors were amplified or captured by the immunoSEQ multiplex PCR assay. The table comes from immuneACCESS by way of TCRdb, which keeps in-frame sequences with V and J called. Part of the clones is missing from these tables; in studies checked, under half for an unresolved V gene and the rest for unknown reasons. This sample gives around 720 clones in total; about 55% of them show up just once. 55% to 75% of the sample is in the top ten clones. Material: CD39+ CD103+ CD8+ T cells sorted from the tumor. The sample's cell subset or site label is to be understood as: CD103+CD39+ double-positive CD45RA- CD8 T cells. These receptors all come from a human donor with head and neck squamous cell carcinoma.

V gene TRBV27 combines with J gene TRBJ2-5; 9 bases align to TRBD2. V lost 2 bases and J lost 4; bases outside the gene matches: 8. The CDR3 runs 16 residues. Germline CDR1 reads MNHEY; CDR2 reads SMNVEV (reference sequence). CDR3 DNA: TGTGCCAGCAGTTTAGTCAGCGGGGGGATCGGAGAGACCCAGTACTTC. The encoded protein is CASSLVSGGIGETQYF.

This clone was observed a handful of times. The chain is built from TRBV11-2 and TRBJ1-2; tentatively, D is TRBD1 (5 bases). This CDR3 has 13 residues. V was trimmed by 3 bases and J by 7 bases, leaving 12 bases between them. Germline CDR1 is SGHAT and CDR2 is FQNNGV. The CDR3 spells CASSLGGTAGYTF. As DNA, the CDR3 is TGTGCCAGCAGCTTGGGGGGAACGGCTGGCTACACCTTC.

The chain is built from TRBV9 and TRBJ2-1; D gene unclear. Germline values: CDR1 SGDLS, CDR2 YYNGEE. The V end lost 1 base, the J end lost 7 bases, and 6 bases lay between the germline ends. The CDR3 is 12 residues long. The CDR3 bases are TGTGCCAGCAGCGTAAACCGAAATGAGCAGTTCTTC. The encoded protein is CASSVNRNEQFF.

This clone was counted once. This rearrangement joins TRBV4-1 to TRBJ1-3; D remains ambiguous. Trimming left V 0 bases short and J 4 bases short, with 19 bases between. The germline gives CDR1 MGHRA, CDR2 YSYEKL. The CDR3 runs to 18 residues. CDR3 region: CASSQDEIAVAPGNTIYF. The CDR3 DNA is TGCGCCAGCAGCCAAGACGAGATAGCAGTGGCCCCGGGAAACACCATATATTTT.